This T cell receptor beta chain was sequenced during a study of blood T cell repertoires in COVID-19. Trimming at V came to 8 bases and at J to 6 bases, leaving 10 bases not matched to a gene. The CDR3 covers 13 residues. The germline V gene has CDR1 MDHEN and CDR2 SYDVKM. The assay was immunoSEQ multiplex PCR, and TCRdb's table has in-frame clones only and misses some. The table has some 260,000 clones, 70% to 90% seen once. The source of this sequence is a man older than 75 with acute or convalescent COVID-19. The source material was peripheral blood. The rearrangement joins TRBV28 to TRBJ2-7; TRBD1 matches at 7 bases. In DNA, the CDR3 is TGTGCCAGCGGCAGGGGACAGCCGGGCGAGCAGTACTTC. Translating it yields CASGRGQPGEQYF.